The present T cell receptor beta chain was sequenced within a study of PD-L1 blockade in urothelial cancer. Study context: Most patients, about 85% of the roughly 30, were males with bladder-origin cancer. Patients had undergone 0 to 3 prior chemotherapy regimens. General study points: Better progression-free and overall survival followed lower pretreatment blood clonality.

For this clone: Its antigen is undetermined.

Repertoires were generated with immunoSEQ multiplex PCR, while TCRdb's copy carries only in-frame clones and drops some. Counted here are approximately 110,000 clones, approximately 85% occurring once; the ten biggest clones make up 2.4%. The CDR3 is 15 residues long. The junction had 1 base not matched to a gene; V was cut back by 0 bases and J by 1 base. CDR1 is MNHNS, CDR2 SASEGT, per germline. Urothelial carcinoma, locally advanced or metastatic, affected the patients. Specimen: PBMCs, collected around atezolizumab (anti-PD-L1) treatment. The TCR was taken from a man over 45 with urothelial cancer. V usage is TRBV6-1 and J usage is TRBJ2-5, with 8 nucleotides matching TRBD2. The CDR3 region is CASSEAGLGQETQYF. The CDR3 DNA sequence: TGTGCCAGCAGTGAAGCGGGACTAGGCCAAGAGACCCAGTACTTC.